This TCR beta chain comes out of a study of beta chain features in type 1 diabetes. CD45RO/CCR7/CD25/CD127/CD95/CD27 separated CD4+ naive, central memory, regulatory and stem cell-like memory cells by sorting. About this clone: Its specificity is unknown.

CDR1 and CDR2 (germline): SGHAT, FQNNGV. V lost 4 bases and J lost 2, with 7 bases in between. This CDR3 is 13 amino acids long. Every isolated RNA sample was fully reverse transcribed, so sequencing captured expressed TCRB transcripts. Profiled with immunoSEQ multiplex PCR; TCRdb holds only in-frame clones, not every one. The sample lists 550,000 to 850,000 clones, about an eighth seen once, with 0.02% to 0.025% in the top ten. Whole-study results and caveats: Equally in patients and controls, PCR might preferentially amplify shorter templates. VDJ junctions sequenced from type 1 diabetes patients showed fewer insertions and more deletions. TCRB CDR3s were moderately but significantly shorter in Type 1 diabetes patients in all four CD4+ subsets.

This chain uses TRBV11-2 with TRBJ2-3, with D perhaps TRBD1 or TRBD2 (6 bases each). The material sequenced was naive CD4+ T cells from blood. This receptor was taken from a man aged 18-30 years with type 1 diabetes. The CDR3 DNA is TGTGCCAGCAGCTCGGGGGCCACAGATACGCAGTATTTT. Residues: CASSSGATDTQYF.